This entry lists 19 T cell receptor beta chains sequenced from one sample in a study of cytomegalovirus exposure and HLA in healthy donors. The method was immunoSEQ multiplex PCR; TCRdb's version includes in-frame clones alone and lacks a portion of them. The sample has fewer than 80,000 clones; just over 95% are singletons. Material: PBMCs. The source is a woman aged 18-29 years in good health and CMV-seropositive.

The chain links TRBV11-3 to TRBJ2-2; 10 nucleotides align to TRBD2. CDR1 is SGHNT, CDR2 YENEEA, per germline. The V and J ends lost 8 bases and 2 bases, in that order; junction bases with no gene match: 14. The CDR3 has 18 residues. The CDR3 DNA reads TGTGCCAGCGGGGCCCGCACTAGCGGGACCGTAAACACCGGGGAGCTGTTTTTT. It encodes CASGARTSGTVNTGELFF.

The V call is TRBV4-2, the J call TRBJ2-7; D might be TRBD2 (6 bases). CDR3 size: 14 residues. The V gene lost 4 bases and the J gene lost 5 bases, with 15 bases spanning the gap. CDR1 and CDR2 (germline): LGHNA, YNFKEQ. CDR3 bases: TGTGCCAGCAGCCGGCCAGGGACTTCAGACGAGCAGTACTTC. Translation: CASSRPGTSDEQYF.

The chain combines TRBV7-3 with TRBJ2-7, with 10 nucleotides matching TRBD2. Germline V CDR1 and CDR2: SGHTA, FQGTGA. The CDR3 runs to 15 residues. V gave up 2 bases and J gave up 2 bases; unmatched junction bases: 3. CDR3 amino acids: CASSLGLAGAYEQYF. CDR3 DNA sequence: TGTGCCAGCAGCTTAGGGCTAGCGGGAGCCTACGAGCAGTACTTC. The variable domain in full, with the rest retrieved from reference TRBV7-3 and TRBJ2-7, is GAGVSQTPSNKVTEKGKYVELRCDPISGHTALYWYRQSLGQGPEFLIYFQGTGAADDSGLPNDRFFAVRPEGSVSTLKIQRTERGDSAVYLCASSLGLAGAYEQYFGPGTRLTVT.

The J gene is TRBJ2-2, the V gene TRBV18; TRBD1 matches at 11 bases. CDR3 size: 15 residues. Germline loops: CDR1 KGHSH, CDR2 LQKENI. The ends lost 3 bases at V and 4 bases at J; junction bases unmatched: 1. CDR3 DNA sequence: TGTGCCAGCTCACCGGACAGGGGGCGCACCGGGGAGCTGTTTTTT. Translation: CASSPDRGRTGELFF.

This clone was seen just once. The CDR3 nucleotides are TGTGCCAGCTCCCCTTTGGCCCCTCTAGCGGGAGGATCCTACGAGCAGTACTTC. Its protein is CASSPLAPLAGGSYEQYF. This rearrangement joins TRBV18 to TRBJ2-7; TRBD2 aligns across 11 bases. Losses at the gene ends were 6 bases for V and 1 base for J; bases not matched to a gene: 14. CDR1 KGHSH and CDR2 LQKENI come from the germline V gene. The CDR3 contains 18 residues.

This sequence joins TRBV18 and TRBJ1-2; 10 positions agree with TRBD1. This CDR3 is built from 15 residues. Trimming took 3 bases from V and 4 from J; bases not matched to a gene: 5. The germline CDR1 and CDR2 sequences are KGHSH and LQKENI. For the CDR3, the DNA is TGTGCCAGCTCACCGGACAGGGGGAATACCTATGGCTACACCTTC. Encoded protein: CASSPDRGNTYGYTF.

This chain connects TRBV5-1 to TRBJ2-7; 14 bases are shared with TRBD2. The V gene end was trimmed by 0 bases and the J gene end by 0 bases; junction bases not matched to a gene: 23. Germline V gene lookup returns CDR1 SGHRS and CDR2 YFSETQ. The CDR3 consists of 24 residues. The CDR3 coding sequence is TGCGCCAGCAGCTTGGCCCCGGGACTAGCGGGAGAGCACACCTCCCCCCCTCACTCCTACGAGCAGTACTTC. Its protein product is CASSLAPGLAGEHTSPPHSYEQYF.

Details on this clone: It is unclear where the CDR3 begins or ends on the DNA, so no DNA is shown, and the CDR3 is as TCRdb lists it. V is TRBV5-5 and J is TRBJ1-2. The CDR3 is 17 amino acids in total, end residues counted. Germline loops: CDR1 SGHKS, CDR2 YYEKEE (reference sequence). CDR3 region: CASSSSERASANYGYTF.

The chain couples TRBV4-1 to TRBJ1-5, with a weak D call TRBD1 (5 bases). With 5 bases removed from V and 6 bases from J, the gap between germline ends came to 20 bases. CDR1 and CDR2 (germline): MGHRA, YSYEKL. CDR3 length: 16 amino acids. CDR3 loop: CASSSIGGGRFQPQHF. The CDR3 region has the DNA TGCGCCAGCAGCTCTATCGGGGGGGGTAGGTTTCAGCCCCAGCATTTT.

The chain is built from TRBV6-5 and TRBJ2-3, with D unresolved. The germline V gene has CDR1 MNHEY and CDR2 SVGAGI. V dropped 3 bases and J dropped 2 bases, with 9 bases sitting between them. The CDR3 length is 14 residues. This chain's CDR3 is CASSYSGYTDTQYF. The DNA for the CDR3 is TGTGCCAGCAGTTATTCGGGTTACACAGATACGCAGTATTTT.

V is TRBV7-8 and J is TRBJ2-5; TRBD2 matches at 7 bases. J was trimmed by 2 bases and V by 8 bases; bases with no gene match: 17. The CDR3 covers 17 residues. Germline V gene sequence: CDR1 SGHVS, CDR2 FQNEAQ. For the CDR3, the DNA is TGTGCCAGCTGGGGCGGGAGAGGATTGAGTGGGCAAGAGACCCAGTACTTC. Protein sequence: CASWGGRGLSGQETQYF.

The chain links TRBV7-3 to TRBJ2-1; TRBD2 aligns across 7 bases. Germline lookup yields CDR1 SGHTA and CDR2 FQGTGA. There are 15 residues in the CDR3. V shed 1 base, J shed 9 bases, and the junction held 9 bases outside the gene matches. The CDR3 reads CASSLKEGGPVEQFF. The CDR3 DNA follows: TGTGCCAGCAGCTTAAAGGAGGGAGGGCCTGTTGAGCAGTTCTTC.

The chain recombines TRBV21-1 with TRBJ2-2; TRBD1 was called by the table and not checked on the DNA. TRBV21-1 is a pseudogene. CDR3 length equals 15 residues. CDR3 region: CASSRDRGNTGELFF. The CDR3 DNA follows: TGTGCCAGCAGCAGAGACAGGGGGAACACCGGGGAGCTGTTTTTT.

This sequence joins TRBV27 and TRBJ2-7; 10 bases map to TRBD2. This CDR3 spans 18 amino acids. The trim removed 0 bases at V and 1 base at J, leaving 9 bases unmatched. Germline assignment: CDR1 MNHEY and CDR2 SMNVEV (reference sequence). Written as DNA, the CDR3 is TGTGCCAGCAGTTTATCTCTCGGGACTAGCGCCCATTCCTACGAGCAGTACTTC. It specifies CASSLSLGTSAHSYEQYF.

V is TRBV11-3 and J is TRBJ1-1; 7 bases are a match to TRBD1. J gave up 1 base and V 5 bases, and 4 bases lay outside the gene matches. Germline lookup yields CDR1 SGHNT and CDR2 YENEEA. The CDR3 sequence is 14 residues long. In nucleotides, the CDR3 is TGTGCCAGCAGCCGACAGGGCCCGAACACTGAAGCTTTCTTT. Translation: CASSRQGPNTEAFF.

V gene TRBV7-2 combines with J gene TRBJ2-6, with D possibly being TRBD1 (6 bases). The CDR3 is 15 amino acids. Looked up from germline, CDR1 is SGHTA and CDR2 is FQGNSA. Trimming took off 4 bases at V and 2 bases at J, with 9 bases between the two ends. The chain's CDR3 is CASSWAGAGANVLTF. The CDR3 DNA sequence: TGTGCCAGCAGCTGGGCAGGGGCTGGGGCCAACGTCCTGACTTTC.

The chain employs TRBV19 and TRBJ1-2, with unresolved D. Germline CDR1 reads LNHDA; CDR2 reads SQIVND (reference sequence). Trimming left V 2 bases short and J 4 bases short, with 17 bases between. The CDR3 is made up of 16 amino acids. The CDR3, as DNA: TGTGCCAGTAGTATACCTAGCCACAGCGGAACCTATGGCTACACCTTC. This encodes CASSIPSHSGTYGYTF.

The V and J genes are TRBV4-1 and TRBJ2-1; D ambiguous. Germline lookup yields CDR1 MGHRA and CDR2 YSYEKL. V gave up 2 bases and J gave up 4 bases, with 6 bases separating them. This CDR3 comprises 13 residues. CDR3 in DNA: TGCGCCAGCAGCCAAATACAGTACAATGAGCAGTTCTTC. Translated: CASSQIQYNEQFF.

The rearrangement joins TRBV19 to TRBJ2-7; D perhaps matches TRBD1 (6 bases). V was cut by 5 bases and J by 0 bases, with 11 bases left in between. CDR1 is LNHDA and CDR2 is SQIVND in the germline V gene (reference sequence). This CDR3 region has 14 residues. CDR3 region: CASSFRQVSYEQYF. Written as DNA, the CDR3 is TGTGCCAGTAGTTTTCGACAGGTCTCCTACGAGCAGTACTTC.